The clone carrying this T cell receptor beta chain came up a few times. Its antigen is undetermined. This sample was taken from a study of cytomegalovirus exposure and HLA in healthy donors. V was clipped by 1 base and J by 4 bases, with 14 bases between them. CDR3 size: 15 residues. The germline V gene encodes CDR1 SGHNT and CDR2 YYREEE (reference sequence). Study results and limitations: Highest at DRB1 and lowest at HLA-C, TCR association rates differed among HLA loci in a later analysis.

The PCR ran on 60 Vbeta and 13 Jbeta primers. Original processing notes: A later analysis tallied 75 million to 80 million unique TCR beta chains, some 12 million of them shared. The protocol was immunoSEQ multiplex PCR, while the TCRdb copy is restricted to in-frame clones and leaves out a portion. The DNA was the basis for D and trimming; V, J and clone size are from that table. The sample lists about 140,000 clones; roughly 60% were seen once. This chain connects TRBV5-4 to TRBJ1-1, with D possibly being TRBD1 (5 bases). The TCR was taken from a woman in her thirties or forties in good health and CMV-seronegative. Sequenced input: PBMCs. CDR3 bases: TGTGCCAGCAGCTTGAGGGGAGGGATGATCACTGAAGCTTTCTTT. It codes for CASSLRGGMITEAFF.